Each of the 29 T cell receptor beta chains below was sequenced from the same sample in a study of blood T cell repertoires in COVID-19. The assay was immunoSEQ multiplex PCR, and TCRdb's table has in-frame clones only and misses some. The repertoire holds 260,000 or so clones, approximately 85% seen once, with 0.7% in the top ten. Sequencing input: peripheral blood. All receptors derive from a human donor in a cohort sampled during active COVID-19.

The chain uses TRBV19 and TRBJ2-7; tentatively, D is TRBD1 (5 bases). This CDR3 has 14 residues. The V gene's germline CDR1 is LNHDA and CDR2 SQIVND (reference sequence). CDR3 DNA sequence: TGTGCTACGTCAGGGTCACGCACGTCCGGCGAGCAGTACTTC. This encodes CATSGSRTSGEQYF.

The chain joins TRBV4-3 to TRBJ1-4; no definite D call. The CDR3 is 16 amino acids. V was clipped by 4 bases and J by 0 bases, with 12 bases between them. CDR1 LGHNA and CDR2 YSLEER come from the germline V gene. The CDR3: CASSPLGGATNEKLFF. In DNA, the CDR3 is TGCGCCAGCAGCCCGTTGGGCGGGGCAACTAATGAAAAACTGTTTTTT.

The rearrangement joins TRBV7-2 to TRBJ2-7, with 8 nucleotides matching TRBD2. Germline trimming cut 3 bases from V and 3 bases from J; bases unmatched to any gene: 7. Germline V gives CDR1 SGHTA, CDR2 FQGNSA. The CDR3 runs to 15 residues. CDR3 region: CASSLGTGRGYEQYF. CDR3 bases: TGTGCCAGCAGCTTGGGGACCGGGAGGGGCTACGAGCAGTACTTC.

The CDR3 protein is CASSLGLAAYEQYF. DNA of the CDR3: TGTGCCAGCAGCTTAGGGCTAGCGGCCTACGAGCAGTACTTC. This chain connects TRBV7-9 to TRBJ2-7; TRBD2 matches 7 bases. The trim removed 1 base at V and 2 bases at J, leaving 2 bases unmatched. The germline V gene has CDR1 SEHNR and CDR2 FQNEAQ (reference sequence). The CDR3 runs to 14 residues.

This clone has just one count. The rearrangement joins TRBV25-1 to TRBJ2-7; no clear D gene. The germline V gene has CDR1 MGHDK and CDR2 SYGVNS. The CDR3 covers 14 residues. The V and J ends lost 8 bases and 4 bases respectively, with 18 bases between them. For the CDR3, the DNA is TGTGCCAGCCGACAAGATCATGGTCGGTACGAGCAGTACTTC. Residues: CASRQDHGRYEQYF.

The chain recombines TRBV19 with TRBJ2-1, with D perhaps TRBD2 (6 bases). The germline CDR1 and CDR2 sequences are LNHDA and SQIVND (reference sequence). The CDR3 runs to 17 residues. V was shortened by 3 bases and J by 3 bases, with 18 bases between the two germline ends. The CDR3 loop reads CASSIREAGRFYNEQFF. CDR3 coding DNA: TGTGCCAGTAGTATTAGAGAAGCGGGCCGATTCTACAATGAGCAGTTCTTC.

CDR3 protein: CASRQTGGWDTEAFF. The CDR3 coding sequence is TGTGCCAGTAGACAAACAGGGGGCTGGGACACTGAAGCTTTCTTT. This chain uses TRBV19 with TRBJ1-1; 9 bases line up with TRBD1. The germline V gene encodes CDR1 LNHDA and CDR2 SQIVND (reference sequence). The V segment lost 6 bases and the J segment 3 bases; nucleotides outside the gene matches: 8. CDR3 length: 15 residues. The full variable domain, completed using reference TRBV19 and TRBJ1-1, is DGGITQSPKYLFRKEGQNVTLSCEQNLNHDAMYWYRQDPGQGLRLIYYSQIVNDFQKGDIAEGYSVSREKKESFPLTVTSAQKNPTAFYLCASRQTGGWDTEAFFGQGTRLTVV.

The chain recombines TRBV4-2 with TRBJ2-7; 8 bases match TRBD1. The CDR3 contains 14 residues. CDR1 is LGHNA, CDR2 YNFKEQ, per germline. Trimming took 1 base from V and 4 from J; bases not matched to a gene: 3. The chain's CDR3 is CASSQGQGSYEQYF. CDR3 DNA: TGTGCCAGCAGCCAAGGACAGGGGTCTTACGAGCAGTACTTC.

The rearrangement uses TRBV7-9 and TRBJ1-1; D unresolved. The length of the CDR3 is 14 residues. CDR1 is SEHNR and CDR2 is FQNEAQ in the germline V gene (reference sequence). V lost 3 bases, J lost 4 bases, and 12 bases lay in between. The CDR3 sequence: CASSFEGESTEAFF. CDR3 nucleotide sequence: TGTGCCAGCAGCTTTGAGGGTGAGAGCACTGAAGCTTTCTTT.

The chain is built from TRBV27 and TRBJ1-2; D possibly corresponds to TRBD1 (6 bases). Germline-derived CDR1 and CDR2 are MNHEY and SMNVEV (reference sequence). V lost 1 base and J lost 3, with 12 bases in between. This CDR3 is built from 15 residues. The chain's CDR3 is CASSLWARGDYGYTF. DNA of the CDR3: TGTGCCAGCAGTTTATGGGCCAGGGGCGACTATGGCTACACCTTC.

As DNA, the CDR3 is TGTGCCAGCAGTTTAGGGACAGGAAACACCATATATTTT. Its protein product is CASSLGTGNTIYF. The genes are TRBV12-3 or TRBV12-4 and TRBJ1-3; D is perhaps TRBD1 (5 bases). V lost 1 base to trimming and J lost 4 bases, with 5 bases between them. CDR3 length: 13 residues.

The rearrangement uses TRBV19 and TRBJ2-7, with D hard to call. V gave up 3 bases and J gave up 0 bases, with 12 bases separating them. Germline lookup yields CDR1 LNHDA and CDR2 SQIVND (reference sequence). This CDR3 is built from 15 residues. This CDR3 reads CASSMGTGGSYEQYF. CDR3 in DNA: TGTGCCAGTAGTATGGGTACCGGCGGCTCCTACGAGCAGTACTTC.

The J gene is TRBJ2-3, the V gene TRBV2, with D perhaps TRBD1 (5 bases). Trimming pared 7 bases from V and 1 base from J, leaving 21 bases between. Germline CDR1 reads SNHLY; CDR2 reads FYNNEI. This CDR3 region has 17 residues. CDR3 loop: CASTHPPAGIGTDTQYF. The CDR3 DNA sequence: TGTGCCAGCACCCATCCCCCCGCAGGGATCGGCACAGATACGCAGTATTTT.

This chain joins TRBV7-2 and TRBJ2-3; tentatively, D is TRBD1 (6 bases). Germline CDR1 reads SGHTA; CDR2 reads FQGNSA. This CDR3 spans 14 amino acids. V was clipped by 2 bases and J by 1 base, with 7 bases between them. CDR3 region: CASSLWTGTDTQYF. In DNA form, the CDR3 reads TGTGCCAGCAGCTTATGGACAGGCACAGATACGCAGTATTTT.

The chain carries TRBV5-6 and TRBJ1-2, with D possibly matching TRBD1 (5 bases). The germline V gene has CDR1 SGHDT and CDR2 YYEEEE. The CDR3 sequence is 11 residues long. Deletions cut 7 bases from V and 5 bases from J, with 9 bases between. CDR3 loop: CASQGGYGYTF. DNA for the CDR3: TGTGCCAGCCAGGGTGGATATGGCTACACCTTC. The entire variable domain, with the rest obtained from reference TRBV5-6 and TRBJ1-2, is as follows: DAGVTQSPTHLIKTRGQQVTLRCSPKSGHDTVSWYQQALGQGPQFIFQYYEEEERQRGNFPDRFSGHQFPNYSSELNVNALLLGDSALYLCASQGGYGYTFGSGTRLTVV.

This chain uses TRBV7-2 with TRBJ1-4, with D perhaps matching TRBD1 (6 bases). CDR1 is SGHTA, CDR2 FQGNSA, per germline. V lost 1 base and J lost 4, with 13 bases in between. This CDR3 contains 16 residues. The CDR3 here is CASSLVSRQVNEKLFF. The DNA of the CDR3 is TGTGCCAGCAGCTTAGTGTCACGACAGGTTAATGAAAAACTGTTTTTT. Supplemented by reference TRBV7-2 and TRBJ1-4, the full variable domain reads GAGVSQSPSNKVTEKGKDVELRCDPISGHTALYWYRQSLGQGLEFLIYFQGNSAPDKSGLPSDRFSAERTGGSVSTLTIQRTQQEDSAVYLCASSLVSRQVNEKLFFGSGTQLSVL.

J is TRBJ2-1 and V is TRBV6-5; TRBD2 aligns across 8 bases. V shed 0 bases and J 8 bases; nucleotides not matched to a gene: 9. This CDR3 has 16 residues. In germline, CDR1 is MNHEY, CDR2 SVGAGI. The chain's CDR3 is CASSYSAGTSGDEQFF. The CDR3 bases are TGTGCCAGCAGTTACTCAGCGGGGACTAGTGGCGATGAGCAGTTCTTC.

This clone was counted only a few times. The chain carries TRBV2 and TRBJ1-5; TRBD1 matches at 8 bases. Per germline, CDR1 SNHLY and CDR2 FYNNEI. The CDR3 has 17 residues. The V segment lost 4 bases and the J segment 0 bases; nucleotides outside the gene matches: 8. The CDR3 DNA is TGTGCCAGCAGTGTACCAGGGACAGGTAGTAGCAATCAGCCCCAGCATTTT. The encoded protein is CASSVPGTGSSNQPQHF.

The chain uses TRBV7-9 and TRBJ2-1, with TRBD2 matching 12 bases. Germline values: CDR1 SEHNR, CDR2 FQNEAQ (reference sequence). This CDR3 is 16 amino acids long. V lost 6 bases to trimming and J lost 4 bases; unmatched junction nucleotides: 7. CDR3 sequence reads: CASRLTSGGIYNEQFF. CDR3 in DNA: TGTGCCAGCAGATTGACTAGCGGGGGAATTTACAATGAGCAGTTCTTC.

The chain joins TRBV27 to TRBJ2-7; 9 bases align to TRBD2. The CDR3 spans 14 residues. Germline CDR1 MNHEY, CDR2 SMNVEV (reference sequence). The V segment lost 3 bases and the J segment 4 bases; nucleotides outside the gene matches: 4. The CDR3 sequence is CASSFQREDYEQYF. CDR3 in DNA: TGTGCCAGCAGTTTCCAGCGGGAGGATTACGAGCAGTACTTC.

The rearrangement uses TRBV5-1 and TRBJ2-7, with 8 nucleotides matching TRBD1. The CDR3 covers 16 residues. CDR1 and CDR2 (germline): SGHRS, YFSETQ. The V and J ends lost 4 bases and 5 bases, in that order; junction bases with no gene match: 14. The CDR3 sequence is CASSIAGGQPSDEQYF. CDR3 nucleotides: TGCGCCAGCAGCATTGCAGGGGGCCAACCATCGGACGAGCAGTACTTC.

The chain employs TRBV18 and TRBJ2-1; 8 bases agree with TRBD1. The CDR3 length is 15 residues. J gave up 4 bases and V 1 base, and 3 bases lay outside the gene matches. Looked up from germline, CDR1 is KGHSH and CDR2 is LQKENI. The CDR3, as DNA: TGTGCCAGCTCACCACTCCACAGGGGGTACAATGAGCAGTTCTTC. Translating gives CASSPLHRGYNEQFF.

The chain employs TRBV13 and TRBJ2-1; D is perhaps TRBD1 (6 bases). Germline values: CDR1 PRHDT, CDR2 FYEKMQ (reference sequence). The CDR3 has 15 amino acids. The germline V and J ends were trimmed by 6 bases and 14 bases, with 26 bases remaining between them. The CDR3 sequence: CASSYREQGPSGEFF. CDR3 coding DNA: TGTGCCAGCAGTTACCGGGAACAGGGACCTTCTGGGGAGTTCTTC.

This chain joins TRBV7-9 and TRBJ2-7; weak D call: TRBD1 (6 bases). Germline values: CDR1 SEHNR, CDR2 FQNEAQ (reference sequence). The V gene lost 1 base and the J gene lost 0 bases, with 13 bases spanning the gap. This CDR3 contains 16 residues. The CDR3 sequence is CASSLDIGGPSYEQYF. The DNA for the CDR3 is TGTGCCAGCAGCTTAGATATTGGGGGCCCCTCCTACGAGCAGTACTTC.

The V call is TRBV19, the J call TRBJ2-2; D is perhaps TRBD1 (6 bases). The CDR3 length is 16 residues. V shed 5 bases and J shed 0 bases, with 13 bases lying between them. The germline V gene encodes CDR1 LNHDA and CDR2 SQIVND (reference sequence). CDR3 region: CASSPRGGTNTGELFF. The CDR3 DNA sequence: TGTGCCAGTAGTCCCCGAGGGGGAACGAACACCGGGGAGCTGTTTTTT.

The chain has TRBV7-2 and TRBJ1-1; unclear D gene. The germline CDR1 and CDR2 sequences are SGHTA and FQGNSA. The germline V and J ends were trimmed by 4 bases and 2 bases, with 14 bases remaining between them. There are 15 residues in the CDR3. The CDR3 loop is CASSSVPGGNTEAFF. The CDR3 DNA is TGTGCCAGCAGCTCCGTGCCAGGAGGTAACACTGAAGCTTTCTTT. The full variable domain, in which reference TRBV7-2 and TRBJ1-1 provide the parts outside the CDR3, is GAGVSQSPSNKVTEKGKDVELRCDPISGHTALYWYRQSLGQGLEFLIYFQGNSAPDKSGLPSDRFSAERTGGSVSTLTIQRTQQEDSAVYLCASSSVPGGNTEAFFGQGTRLTVV.

The V gene is TRBV2, the J gene TRBJ1-1; no firm D call. Germline assignment: CDR1 SNHLY and CDR2 FYNNEI. This CDR3 has 13 residues. Trimming removed 0 bases from V and 10 bases from J, with 12 bases in between. CDR3 protein: CASSEASRVRAFF. The CDR3, as DNA: TGTGCCAGCAGTGAAGCTTCGCGGGTTCGAGCTTTCTTT.

The V and J genes are TRBV6-2 or TRBV6-3 and TRBJ2-7, with 9 bases lining up with TRBD2. The CDR3 length is 15 residues. V gave up 0 bases and J gave up 3 bases; unmatched junction bases: 3. Germline V CDR1 and CDR2: MNHEY, SVGEGT. In DNA, the CDR3 is TGTGCCAGCAGTTACTCGGCGGGGGGGCTCTACGAGCAGTACTTC. Amino acid sequence: CASSYSAGGLYEQYF.

This chain links TRBV30 with TRBJ1-2; D remains ambiguous. The ends were cut back, 0 bases at V and 7 bases at J, with 15 bases in the middle. The CDR3 runs 14 residues. CDR1 is GTSNPN, CDR2 SVGIG, per germline (reference sequence). The CDR3 is CAWSVRRRSSGYTF. In nucleotides, the CDR3 is TGTGCCTGGAGTGTACGCCGCCGATCCAGTGGCTACACCTTC.